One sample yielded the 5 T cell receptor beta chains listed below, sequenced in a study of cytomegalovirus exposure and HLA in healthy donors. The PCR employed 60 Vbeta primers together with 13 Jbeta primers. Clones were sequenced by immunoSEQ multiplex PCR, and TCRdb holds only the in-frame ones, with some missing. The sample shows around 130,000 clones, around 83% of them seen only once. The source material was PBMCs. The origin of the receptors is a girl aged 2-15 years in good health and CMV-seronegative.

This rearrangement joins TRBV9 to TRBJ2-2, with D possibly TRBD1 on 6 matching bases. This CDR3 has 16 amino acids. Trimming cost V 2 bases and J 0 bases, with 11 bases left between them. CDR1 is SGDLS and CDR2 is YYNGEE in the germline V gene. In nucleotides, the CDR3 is TGTGCCAGCAGCGTCGACGGGACATCGAACACCGGGGAGCTGTTTTTT. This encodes CASSVDGTSNTGELFF.

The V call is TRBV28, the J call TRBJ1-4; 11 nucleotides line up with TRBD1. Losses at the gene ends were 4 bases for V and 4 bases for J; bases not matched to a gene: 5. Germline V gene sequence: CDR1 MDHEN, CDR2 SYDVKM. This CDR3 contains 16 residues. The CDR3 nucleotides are TGTGCCAGCAGTTCCGGGACAGGGGGTTTTAATGAAAAACTGTTTTTT. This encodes CASSSGTGGFNEKLFF.

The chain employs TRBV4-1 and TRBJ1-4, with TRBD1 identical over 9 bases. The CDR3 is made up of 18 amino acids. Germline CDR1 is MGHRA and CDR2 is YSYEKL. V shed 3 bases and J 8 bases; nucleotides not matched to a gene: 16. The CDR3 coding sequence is TGCGCCAGCAGCCATACCGGGACAGGGCTGGGATTGGAAGAAAAACTGTTTTTT. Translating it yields CASSHTGTGLGLEEKLFF.

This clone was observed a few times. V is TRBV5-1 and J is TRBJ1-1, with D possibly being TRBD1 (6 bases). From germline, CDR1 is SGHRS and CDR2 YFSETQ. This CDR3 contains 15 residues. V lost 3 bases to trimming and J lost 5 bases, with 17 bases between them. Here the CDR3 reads CASSYSGQLPTEAFF. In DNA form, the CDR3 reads TGCGCCAGCAGCTACTCAGGACAGCTACCTACTGAAGCTTTCTTT. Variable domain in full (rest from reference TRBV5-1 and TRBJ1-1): KAGVTQTPRYLIKTRGQQVTLSCSPISGHRSVSWYQQTPGQGLQFLFEYFSETQRNKGNFPGRFSGRQFSNSRSEMNVSTLELGDSALYLCASSYSGQLPTEAFFGQGTRLTVV.

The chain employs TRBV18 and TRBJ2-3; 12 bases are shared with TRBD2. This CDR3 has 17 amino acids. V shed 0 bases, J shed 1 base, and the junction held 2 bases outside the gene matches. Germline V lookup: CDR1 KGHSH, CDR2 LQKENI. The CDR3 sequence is CASSPPTSGRRTDTQYF. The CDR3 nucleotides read TGTGCCAGCTCACCACCGACTAGCGGGAGACGCACAGATACGCAGTATTTT. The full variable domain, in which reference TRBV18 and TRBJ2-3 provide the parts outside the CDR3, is NAGVMQNPRHLVRRRGQEARLRCSPMKGHSHVYWYRQLPEEGLKFMVYLQKENIIDESGMPKERFSAEFPKEGPSILRIQQVVRGDSAAYFCASSPPTSGRRTDTQYFGPGTRLTVL.